This TCR beta chain emerged from a study of blood T cell repertoires in COVID-19. Study summary: Acute and convalescent COVID-19 specimens originated in the United States, Italy and Spain. The cDNA or gDNA used as material had been derived from T cells, B-cell-depleted T cells, or PBMCs.

V lost 7 bases, J lost 2 bases, and 12 bases lay in between. Germline CDR1 is MNHEY and CDR2 is SVGAGI. The CDR3 totals 15 residues. Original processing methods: Counts of nucleated cells, estimated from reference gene primer amplification, were obtained. Sequenced by immunoSEQ multiplex PCR; TCRdb stores in-frame clones only, minus some. V and J calls and clone size follow that table, whereas D and trimming were derived from the DNA. The sample holds some 170,000 clones, roughly 82% seen once. The V gene is TRBV6-5, the J gene TRBJ2-6, with D perhaps matching TRBD1 (5 bases). The clonotype was recovered from a woman in her seventies with acute or convalescent COVID-19. Sequenced material: peripheral blood. CDR3 region: CASIQGNAGANVLTF. The CDR3, as DNA: TGTGCCAGCATTCAGGGAAACGCTGGGGCCAACGTCCTGACTTTC.